This T cell receptor (beta chain) originates from a study of human T cells and chemical hapten exposure (dated by TCRdb to about 2021). As for the study more broadly: For sensitization, 2% DPC in acetone was applied to a roughly 2 cm by roughly 2 cm area of upper inner arm skin. Patch testing was done on the upper back using Finn chambers containing 0.01% DPC, and results were scored after 6 days according to International Contact Dermatitis Research Group standards. Libraries were pooled for sequencing, and variation in per-sample TCR yields was attributed mainly to small differences in library volumes within the pool. Most of the patients in the cohort were female, and the cohort covered alopecia areata with under or over 50% scalp involvement, alopecia totalis and alopecia universalis. Throughout the roughly 24-week study period, patients were also given weekly therapeutic DPC doses on the scalp. Blood samples were taken from patients before sensitization (week 0) and at 2, 6 and about 24 weeks after DPC sensitization. This study followed changes in the peripheral blood TCR repertoire in vivo during primary and secondary sensitization of alopecia patients to the hapten diphenylcyclopropenone (DPC). For TCR sequencing, blood came from 25 to 35 alopecia patients at anywhere from one to four time points (pre-sensitization, 2, 6 and 24 weeks).

Library generation was performed with RACE. Sequencing relied on a NextSeq 500. Library preparation attached unique molecular identifiers to individual cDNA molecules for quantitative, reproducible TCR counting. Each blood RNA sample was used to sequence both TCR alpha and TCR beta chains. The authors' analysis ran thus. A median of roughly 99,000 TCRs per sample was observed, with a range of 23,224 to 690,600. The Decombinator software suite was used to annotate V, J and CDR3 in the TCR reads. For PS versus PT1 abundance plots, all samples were subsampled to the same number of TCRs (28,000). Expanded TCRs were defined as absent before sensitization and observed at least eight times at the 2-week time point. Clones were called with MiXCR by TCRdb after fastp trimmed the public reads at Q25, and only in-frame beta chains were retained. Records with the same CDR3 protein are collapsed into one entry carrying the most frequent genes and DNA. Here the V and J calls rest on TCRdb's processing, not on the authors' analysis. Recorded for this sample are about 61,000 distinct CDR3 sequences; 6.7% of them occurred a single time. Clones ranked in the top ten supply under 2% of the sample.

Results the study describes overall, beyond this receptor: Because all patients had alopecia, a presumed autoimmune disease, the immune response of the patients might differ from that of healthy individuals. Patch test score was positively correlated with the number of PT1 expanded TCRs, with significance at thresholds 8, 16 and 32 but not at 4. Significantly more large CDR3 similarity clusters were formed by expanded TCRs than by pre-sensitization or healthy control sets, consistent with antigen-driven responses. After repeated subsampling, changes were observed in the strength of the expansion versus patch-test correlation and in the threshold at which the correlation became significant. DPC sensitization did not change the number of TCRs with a frequency above 1 in 1000, and there was no evidence of changes in global repertoire structure.

This specimen's time point label, per the study, means: pre-sensitization, week 0. Taken with the paper, the label for treatment or condition translates to: therapeutic diphenylcyclopropenone sensitization with weekly scalp DPC. At every patch-test visit, the blood draw took place before the patch test was put on. Patients were considered eligible if aged 18 to 70, diagnosed with alopecia and deemed suitable for DPC therapy, and patients were excluded if pregnant. Unfractionated whole blood was collected in Tempus Blood RNA tubes, and total RNA was extracted from that blood. This clonotype occurred many times. It lacks a known antigen. Per-base qualities were not stored, and no clone one base away is much larger. V is clipped by 0 bases and J by 8 bases, and the sequence between their germline boundaries is 17 bases long. The germline V gene encodes CDR1 SGHDN and CDR2 FVKESK. The CDR3 runs 17 amino acids, cysteine and phenylalanine included. Solely the CDR3 DNA is kept, with 51 bases framed from the first base.

Sequenced material: whole blood, taken in connection with sensitization to the hapten diphenylcyclopropenone (DPC). The sequence derives from a woman aged 25 to 39 with alopecia areata. Some clones in this sample may be carry-over from other donors' samples. This sequence uses TRBV14 and TRBJ1-6, with the D gene not clear enough to name. The nucleotides read TGTGCCAGCAGCCAAGAACCGTACAGTTCAAGGGATTCACCCCTCCACTTT. This sequence encodes CASSQEPYSSRDSPLHF.